One sample yielded the 26 T cell receptor beta chains listed below, sequenced in a study of shared clonotypes between healthy human individuals. Profiling relied on immunoSEQ multiplex PCR, and the TCRdb table lists in-frame clones only, not all of them. The data show more than 2 million clones, roughly 94% seen once. Material for sequencing was naive CD4+ T cells sorted from blood. Described subset: CD45RA+ positively selected. The receptors derive from a man between 18 and 29 years old in good health.

The V gene is TRBV5-6, the J gene TRBJ1-2; the D gene is possibly TRBD1 (5 bases). Germline V lookup: CDR1 SGHDT, CDR2 YYEEEE. V shed 2 bases and J shed 3 bases, with 14 bases lying between them. The CDR3 extends over 15 amino acids. CDR3 region: CASSLGVRIYYGYTF. The CDR3 bases are TGTGCCAGCAGCTTAGGGGTGCGAATTTACTATGGCTACACCTTC.

A note on this clone: This sample includes further DNA sequences coding for the same CDR3. The chain links TRBV27 to TRBJ2-7, with 9 bases matching TRBD1. CDR3 size: 15 residues. Trimming removed 0 bases from V and 4 bases from J; junction bases left unmatched: 4. Germline lookup yields CDR1 MNHEY and CDR2 SMNVEV (reference sequence). This CDR3 reads CASSLSGTGSYEQYF. The CDR3 DNA follows: TGTGCCAGCAGTTTATCCGGGACAGGGTCTTACGAGCAGTACTTC.

The chain carries TRBV2 and TRBJ1-5; tentatively, D is TRBD1 (6 bases). Trimming took off 6 bases at V and 0 bases at J, with 15 bases between the two ends. Germline V CDR1 and CDR2: SNHLY, FYNNEI. CDR3 length: 16 residues. The CDR3 protein is CASSKQTGLSNQPQHF. CDR3 DNA sequence: TGTGCCAGCAGCAAACAGACAGGCCTTAGCAATCAGCCCCAGCATTTT.

The CDR3 DNA reads as TGTGCCAGCAGCCCACGGTCCAAGGGACTGGAGGGAGAGACCCAGTACTTC. The encoded protein is CASSPRSKGLEGETQYF. The rearrangement joins TRBV2 to TRBJ2-5; D might be TRBD2 (6 bases). Germline loops: CDR1 SNHLY, CDR2 FYNNEI. The germline V and J ends were trimmed by 6 bases and 4 bases, with 24 bases remaining between them. The CDR3 contains 17 residues.

In this sample, this clone turned up once. In the same sample, other DNA sequences code for this CDR3. This chain joins TRBV5-1 and TRBJ1-2; D unclear. The CDR3 totals 13 residues. V was pared by 0 bases and J by 4 bases, with 7 bases between. Germline CDR1 reads SGHRS; CDR2 reads YFSETQ. In nucleotides, the CDR3 is TGCGCCAGCAGCTTGGACAGAAGCTATGGCTACACCTTC. Its protein product is CASSLDRSYGYTF.

This chain links TRBV5-1 with TRBJ2-1; D is perhaps TRBD1 (6 bases). Trimming left V 0 bases short and J 0 bases short, with 10 bases between. The CDR3 runs to 16 residues. Germline V gene sequence: CDR1 SGHRS, CDR2 YFSETQ. The CDR3 region is CASSLEGTFSYNEQFF. CDR3 in DNA: TGCGCCAGCAGCTTGGAAGGGACATTCTCCTACAATGAGCAGTTCTTC.

V and J are TRBV5-5 and TRBJ2-5; D gene uncertain. Germline CDR1 is SGHKS and CDR2 is YYEKEE (reference sequence). There are 13 residues in the CDR3. With 3 bases removed from V and 5 bases from J, the gap between germline ends came to 11 bases. The CDR3 loop is CASSSRQMETQYF. In nucleotides, the CDR3 is TGTGCCAGCAGCTCCAGACAAATGGAGACCCAGTACTTC.

V and J are TRBV11-3 and TRBJ2-1, with D tentatively TRBD2 (6 bases). CDR1 and CDR2 from the germline V gene are SGHNT and YENEEA. Trimming took 4 bases from V and 0 from J, leaving 16 bases between them. CDR3 length: 17 residues. CDR3 residues: CASSSQDRGSSYNEQFF. CDR3 nucleotide sequence: TGTGCCAGCAGCTCCCAGGATCGGGGGTCCTCCTACAATGAGCAGTTCTTC.

This chain joins TRBV6-5 and TRBJ2-3; D is undetermined. From germline, CDR1 is MNHEY and CDR2 SVGAGI. The V end was cut by 6 bases, the J end by 3 bases, with 16 bases between. This CDR3 spans 15 amino acids. The CDR3 here is CASSLSGLGTDTQYF. The CDR3 DNA reads as TGTGCCAGCAGCCTATCTGGGCTTGGAACAGATACGCAGTATTTT.

This clone was picked up one time. This rearrangement joins TRBV5-4 to TRBJ2-5, with 10 bases fitting TRBD2. V shed 1 base and J 5 bases; nucleotides not matched to a gene: 8. CDR1 and CDR2 (germline): SGHNT, YYREEE (reference sequence). The CDR3 sequence is 16 residues long. CDR3 nucleotide sequence: TGTGCCAGCAGCTTGACTAGCGGGAATCGAAAGGAGACCCAGTACTTC. Protein: CASSLTSGNRKETQYF.

The table lists this clone with a count of one. V usage is TRBV9 and J usage is TRBJ1-4; TRBD1 agrees at 7 bases. The CDR3 is made up of 14 amino acids. CDR1 SGDLS and CDR2 YYNGEE come from the germline V gene. V lost 4 bases to trimming and J lost 8 bases; unmatched junction nucleotides: 8. CDR3 sequence: CASSPGTAHEKLFF. CDR3 coding DNA: TGTGCCAGCAGCCCCGGGACAGCTCACGAAAAACTGTTTTTT. Complete variable domain (other parts from reference TRBV9 and TRBJ1-4): DSGVTQTPKHLITATGQRVTLRCSPRSGDLSVYWYQQSLDQGLQFLIQYYNGEERAKGNILERFSAQQFPDLHSELNLSSLELGDSALYFCASSPGTAHEKLFFGSGTQLSVL.

The gene calls are TRBV6-4 and TRBJ1-4, with D unclear. This CDR3 contains 12 residues. V lost 4 bases and J lost 8, with 8 bases in between. Germline loops: CDR1 MRHNA, CDR2 SNTAGT. The CDR3 here is CASSGPQEKLFF. CDR3 in DNA: TGTGCCAGCAGTGGCCCACAGGAAAAACTGTTTTTT.

This clone was detected only once. The gene calls are TRBV5-1 and TRBJ1-5, with no clear D. This CDR3 region has 15 residues. Germline lookup yields CDR1 SGHRS and CDR2 YFSETQ. Deletions cut 0 bases from V and 4 bases from J, with 11 bases between. CDR3 sequence: CASSLAGMGNQPQHF. The CDR3 nucleotides are TGCGCCAGCAGCTTGGCGGGTATGGGAAATCAGCCCCAGCATTTT.

V and J are TRBV7-9 and TRBJ2-3, with D maybe TRBD2 (7 bases). There are 14 residues in the CDR3. The germline V gene encodes CDR1 SEHNR and CDR2 FQNEAQ (reference sequence). Deletions cut 1 base from V and 4 bases from J, with 9 bases between. The CDR3 nucleotides are TGTGCCAGCAGCTTAGGAGGGGGGGCAGATACGCAGTATTTT. Translated: CASSLGGGADTQYF.

The rearrangement joins TRBV10-3 to TRBJ1-1, with unresolved D. The CDR3 loop spans 18 amino acids. In germline, CDR1 is ENHRY, CDR2 SYGVKD. Trimming shortened V by 0 bases and J by 1 base, and 18 bases separated the two germline ends. CDR3 sequence: CAISESRPRRVSNTEAFF. For the CDR3, the DNA is TGTGCCATCAGTGAGTCCCGACCCCGTAGGGTCTCGAACACTGAAGCTTTCTTT.

This clone was observed a single time. J is TRBJ1-2 and V is TRBV4-1; D unclear. The CDR3 has 21 residues. The germline V gene encodes CDR1 MGHRA and CDR2 YSYEKL. Between the trimmed V and J ends, which lost 1 base and 4 bases, there was a span of 31 bases. The CDR3 coding sequence is TGCGCCAGCAGCCAAGGTAGGCCCGGTACGGGAACCTTCGGTAGTATCTATGGCTACACCTTC. As protein: CASSQGRPGTGTFGSIYGYTF.

J is TRBJ1-2 and V is TRBV21-1. TRBV21-1 is flagged as a pseudogene. This CDR3 region has 13 residues. The CDR3 sequence is CASSNRVGYGYTF. CDR3 in DNA: TGTGCCAGCAGCAACCGGGTTGGGTATGGCTACACCTTC.

The genes are TRBV28 and TRBJ2-7, with 13 bases matching TRBD2. The CDR3 contains 18 residues. J gave up 0 bases and V 8 bases, and 13 bases lay outside the gene matches. The germline gives CDR1 MDHEN, CDR2 SYDVKM. CDR3 nucleotide sequence: TGTGCCAGCGTTAAAACGGGACTAGCGGGGTCCCGCTCCTACGAGCAGTACTTC. It encodes CASVKTGLAGSRSYEQYF.

V usage is TRBV27 and J usage is TRBJ1-6; 7 bases are a match to TRBD1. Looked up from germline, CDR1 is MNHEY and CDR2 is SMNVEV (reference sequence). The V and J ends lost 4 bases and 9 bases, in that order; junction bases with no gene match: 9. The CDR3 consists of 15 residues. The CDR3 DNA is TGTGCCAGCAGTTCACAGGGGACGGAGAGTTCACCCCTCCACTTT. Its protein is CASSSQGTESSPLHF.

Here the CDR3 DNA reads TGTGCCAGCAGAACATATAGCGGGAGATCTACAGATACGCAGTATTTT. This translates into CASRTYSGRSTDTQYF. This chain uses TRBV7-2 with TRBJ2-3; 9 bases agree with TRBD2. Trimming cost V 6 bases and J 3 bases; bases outside gene matches: 10. This CDR3 is built from 16 residues. Germline CDR1 is SGHTA and CDR2 is FQGNSA.

V and J are TRBV30 and TRBJ1-6; D is possibly TRBD1 (6 bases). Trimming left V 2 bases short and J 10 bases short, with 15 bases between. The CDR3 spans 14 residues. In germline, CDR1 is GTSNPN, CDR2 SVGIG (reference sequence). The CDR3 DNA is TGTGCCTGGAGTTTACAGGACAGATGGTCACCCCTCCACTTT. This sequence encodes CAWSLQDRWSPLHF.

The chain employs TRBV9 and TRBJ2-3; TRBD2 might be the D (5 bases). Germline-derived CDR1 and CDR2 are SGDLS and YYNGEE. Trimming stripped 3 bases from V and 2 bases from J, with 13 bases between. The CDR3 is made up of 15 amino acids. CDR3 nucleotide sequence: TGTGCCAGCAGCGCCGGGGAAGGTTTCACAGATACGCAGTATTTT. Amino acids: CASSAGEGFTDTQYF. Full variable domain (outside the CDR3, taken from reference TRBV9 and TRBJ2-3): DSGVTQTPKHLITATGQRVTLRCSPRSGDLSVYWYQQSLDQGLQFLIQYYNGEERAKGNILERFSAQQFPDLHSELNLSSLELGDSALYFCASSAGEGFTDTQYFGPGTRLTVL.

The chain uses TRBV10-3 and TRBJ2-1; D is perhaps TRBD2 (6 bases). CDR1 ENHRY and CDR2 SYGVKD come from the germline V gene. This CDR3 is 12 amino acids long. V was clipped by 6 bases and J by 6 bases, with 9 bases between them. CDR3 DNA sequence: TGTGCCATCAGCCCGGGAGCCAATGAGCAGTTCTTC. Amino acids: CAISPGANEQFF.

As for this clone: A clone one base away is much larger, so this may be a read error. This chain connects TRBV4-1 to TRBJ1-1; D is uncertain. CDR1 is MGHRA and CDR2 is YSYEKL in the germline V gene. CDR3 length: 14 residues. V gave up 1 base and J gave up 7 bases, with 13 bases separating them. CDR3 in amino acids: CASSQAVVALEAFF. The CDR3, as DNA: TGCGCCAGCAGCCAAGCCGTCGTAGCTCTTGAAGCTTTCTTT.

The chain has TRBV2 and TRBJ2-3, with TRBD1 matching over 7 bases. This CDR3 has 15 amino acids. After removal of 6 bases from V and 3 bases from J, the junction contained 9 bases not matched to a gene. CDR1 SNHLY and CDR2 FYNNEI come from the germline V gene. CDR3 protein: CASRRQGGRTDTQYF. For the CDR3, the DNA is TGTGCCAGCAGAAGACAGGGTGGTAGAACAGATACGCAGTATTTT.

The chain joins TRBV11-2 to TRBJ1-3; D gene uncertain. The CDR3 spans 14 residues. CDR1 is SGHAT and CDR2 is FQNNGV in the germline V gene. The germline V and J ends were trimmed by 4 bases and 4 bases, with 11 bases remaining between them. The CDR3 protein is CASSSFVGGNTIYF. The CDR3, as DNA: TGTGCCAGCAGCTCCTTCGTCGGAGGAAACACCATATATTTT.